This T cell receptor beta chain was recovered during a study of beta chain features in type 1 diabetes. Trimming left V 3 bases short and J 5 bases short, with 7 bases between. The CDR3 sequence is 13 residues long. CDR1 and CDR2 (germline): KGHSH, LQKENI. General study points: Still unanswered here is whether HLA type influences TCRB rearrangement. For type 1 diabetes patients, VDJ junctions showed fewer insertions and more deletions. Shorter TCRB CDR3s, moderately but significantly so, marked every one of the four CD4+ subsets in Type 1 diabetes patients. When cDNA is sequenced, cells with high TCR expression could be over-represented.

As every portion of the isolated RNA was reverse transcribed, the sequencing read expressed TCRB transcripts. Sequencing used immunoSEQ multiplex PCR; TCRdb keeps in-frame clones, though not all of them. Of around 56,000 clones listed, around half were seen once; the top ten hold roughly 2.6%. Comment on this clone: Its matching antigen is unknown.

Sampling consisted of one heparinised blood draw per donor, averaging roughly 110 mL. This rearrangement joins TRBV18 to TRBJ1-4; weak D call: TRBD1 (6 bases). The clonotype was recovered from a middle-aged woman with type 1 diabetes. The sample consisted of Tregs from blood. For the CDR3, the DNA is TGTGCCAGCTCACCCGGACAGAATGAAAAACTGTTTTTT. Protein: CASSPGQNEKLFF. The entire variable domain, with the rest obtained from reference TRBV18 and TRBJ1-4, is as follows: NAGVMQNPRHLVRRRGQEARLRCSPMKGHSHVYWYRQLPEEGLKFMVYLQKENIIDESGMPKERFSAEFPKEGPSILRIQQVVRGDSAAYFCASSPGQNEKLFFGSGTQLSVL.